What follows is one T cell receptor beta chain and its context. Its cognate antigen is unknown. The entirety of the isolated RNA underwent reverse transcription, so expressed TCRB transcripts were sequenced. Here immunoSEQ multiplex PCR was the method, and the copy in TCRdb shows in-frame clones only, minus some. The table has approximately 130,000 clones, roughly 17% seen once. This sample was included in a study of beta chain features in type 1 diabetes. Whole-study findings and limits: All four CD4+ subsets of Type 1 diabetes patients contained TCRB CDR3s that were moderately but significantly shorter.

The CDR3 totals 15 residues. CDR1 and CDR2 (germline): GTSNPN, SVGIG (reference sequence). The V segment lost 3 bases and the J segment 3 bases; nucleotides outside the gene matches: 7. The sample consisted of central memory CD4+ T cells from blood. This chain uses TRBV30 with TRBJ2-2; 7 nucleotides line up with TRBD1. This clonotype originated in a man aged 18 to 35 with type 1 diabetes. CDR3 in DNA: TGTGCCTGGAGCTGGGTGCAGGGGGACACCGGGGAGCTGTTTTTT. Encoded protein: CAWSWVQGDTGELFF.